This T cell receptor beta chain was captured by sequencing in a study of T cells in Graves' hyperthyroidism and ophthalmopathy. Study at large: Specimen type is peripheral blood, collected at initial diagnosis prior to any treatment.

The source material, RNA transcripts, was used to amplify TCR beta CDR3 regions. The study used the HTBI primer set for a first-round RT-PCR of the TCR CDR3. TCRdb redid the calling of the multiplex PCR reads with MiXCR, one entry per CDR3 protein. The sample lists about 340,000 distinct CDR3 sequences, 21% seen once, with around 45% in the top ten. The study's findings and limits: In the blood, most expanded thyroid clonotypes above 0.001 appeared as well.

The CDR3 runs to 14 residues. Per germline, CDR1 LGHDT and CDR2 YNNKEL (reference sequence). V lost 2 bases and J lost 1, with 6 bases in between. This clonotype was picked up many times. Its antigen is currently unknown. The specimen was blood. The sequence was collected from a woman aged 45-59 years with Graves' hyperthyroidism. The gene calls are TRBV3-1 and TRBJ1-5; D is uncertain. CDR3 protein: CASSQTPSNQPQHF. CDR3 bases: TGTGCCAGCAGCCAAACTCCCAGCAATCAGCCCCAGCATTTT.